This passage covers 2 T cell receptor beta chains from one sample sequenced in a study of cytomegalovirus exposure and HLA in healthy donors. Only in-frame clones appear in the TCRdb table, and some are missing; sequencing was by immunoSEQ multiplex PCR. Of 90,000 to 130,000 clones in the sample, about 92% are singletons; the top ten hold 1.9%. What was sequenced was PBMCs. These receptor sequences come from a woman aged 18-35 years in good health and CMV-seronegative.

CDR3 amino acids: CASSLSSGGGTYNEQFF. Here the CDR3 DNA reads TGTGCCAGCAGCCTCTCCTCAGGGGGAGGAACTTACAATGAGCAGTTCTTC. The J gene is TRBJ2-1, the V gene TRBV7-2, with a weak D call TRBD1 (7 bases). Trimming removed 5 bases at V and 4 bases at J, with 21 bases between. This CDR3 is built from 17 residues. The germline V gene encodes CDR1 SGHTA and CDR2 FQGNSA.

The chain employs TRBV28 and TRBJ1-5; tentatively, D is TRBD1 (6 bases). The CDR3 has 17 amino acids. Trimming cost V 1 base and J 0 bases, with 13 bases left between them. Germline V lookup: CDR1 MDHEN, CDR2 SYDVKM. The CDR3 DNA reads TGTGCCAGCAGTTTATCAGGGGCAGGGAATAGCAATCAGCCCCAGCATTTT. Encoded protein: CASSLSGAGNSNQPQHF.